One sample yielded the 25 T cell receptor beta chains listed below, sequenced in a study of T cell changes during pregnancy in multiple sclerosis. The assay was immunoSEQ multiplex PCR, and TCRdb's table has in-frame clones only and misses some. The table shows 57,000 or so clones, with about 91% occurring only once. Sequenced material: peripheral blood, taken after pregnancy. The receptors derive from a female donor in good health, enrolled as a control in a pregnancy study.

V is TRBV29-1 and J is TRBJ2-1; perhaps TRBD2 as D (5 bases). This CDR3 region has 14 residues. Germline values: CDR1 SQVTM, CDR2 ANQGSEA. V lost 3 bases to trimming and J lost 0 bases, with 9 bases between them. Here the CDR3 reads CSVDLGSSYNEQFF. The CDR3, as DNA: TGCAGCGTTGATCTAGGGAGCTCCTACAATGAGCAGTTCTTC.

This clone was observed a handful of times. The rearrangement joins TRBV28 to TRBJ1-1, with 9 bases identical to TRBD1. Germline values: CDR1 MDHEN, CDR2 SYDVKM. V trimming: 3 bases; J trimming: 6 bases; junction bases outside the gene matches: 8. CDR3 size: 15 residues. The CDR3 coding sequence is TGTGCCAGCAGTTTCCCGGGACAGGGTAGGGCTGAAGCTTTCTTT. Protein product: CASSFPGQGRAEAFF.

The V and J genes are TRBV6-5 and TRBJ1-1; D is unclear. The CDR3 sequence is 14 residues long. Germline lookup yields CDR1 MNHEY and CDR2 SVGAGI. Deletions cut 0 bases from V and 1 base from J, with 6 bases between. The CDR3 DNA sequence: TGTGCCAGCAGTTACTCGGCGGAGAACACTGAAGCTTTCTTT. It translates to CASSYSAENTEAFF.

This CDR3 is CSASRRDTQYF. CDR3 in DNA: TGCAGTGCTAGCAGGAGGGATACGCAGTATTTT. The chain recombines TRBV20-1 with TRBJ2-3, with a tentative D call TRBD2 (5 bases). Germline CDR1 reads DFQATT; CDR2 reads SNEGSKA (reference sequence). The ends were cut back, 3 bases at V and 6 bases at J, with 7 bases in the middle. This CDR3 is built from 11 residues.

The V call is TRBV11-3, the J call TRBJ2-3; D is perhaps TRBD2 (6 bases). Trimming cost V 3 bases and J 4 bases, with 20 bases left between them. This CDR3 region has 17 residues. Germline CDR1 and CDR2: SGHNT and YENEEA. The CDR3 DNA reads TGTGCCAGCAGCTTGCGGGTCGAGGGCCCGGGGGCAGATACGCAGTATTTT. Its protein product is CASSLRVEGPGADTQYF. Complete variable domain (other parts from reference TRBV11-3 and TRBJ2-3): EAGVVQSPRYKIIEKKQPVAFWCNPISGHNTLYWYLQNLGQGPELLIRYENEEAVDDSQLPKDRFSAERLKGVDSTLKIQPAELGDSAVYLCASSLRVEGPGADTQYFGPGTRLTVL.

In this sample, this clone turned up once. The chain has TRBV6-5 and TRBJ1-1; the D is unclear. V lost 8 bases and J lost 0, with 10 bases in between. The CDR3 sequence is 13 residues long. Germline V lookup: CDR1 MNHEY, CDR2 SVGAGI. The DNA for the CDR3 is TGTGCCAGCCGTGGAGGGCTGAACACTGAAGCTTTCTTT. Residues: CASRGGLNTEAFF.

V usage is TRBV10-3 and J usage is TRBJ2-5, with 7 bases that match TRBD1. The length of the CDR3 is 16 residues. The V and J ends lost 0 bases and 7 bases, in that order; junction bases with no gene match: 11. Germline V gene lookup returns CDR1 ENHRY and CDR2 SYGVKD. The CDR3 coding sequence is TGTGCCATCAGTGAGTCGACAGGGTCGAATGGTGGGACCCAGTACTTC. It is translated as CAISESTGSNGGTQYF.

V gene TRBV6-4 combines with J gene TRBJ1-4; D possibly corresponds to TRBD1 (6 bases). CDR1 and CDR2 from the germline V gene are MRHNA and SNTAGT. V lost 7 bases and J 8 bases, leaving 20 bases between the germline ends. The CDR3 loop spans 15 amino acids. CDR3 in DNA: TGTGCCAGCAATAGGCCGACAGCAGGGGCGGAAAAACTGTTTTTT. This sequence encodes CASNRPTAGAEKLFF.

This chain uses TRBV28 with TRBJ2-1; 15 nucleotides agree with TRBD2. The CDR3 is 18 residues long. Germline CDR1 and CDR2: MDHEN and SYDVKM. V lost 7 bases to trimming and J lost 2 bases; unmatched junction nucleotides: 9. The DNA for the CDR3 is TGTGCCAGCATATCTCCGGGACTAGCGGGGGGTCCCTACAATGAGCAGTTCTTC. This gives the protein CASISPGLAGGPYNEQFF.

The V call is TRBV9, the J call TRBJ1-3; D remains ambiguous. The ends were cut back, 3 bases at V and 4 bases at J, with 8 bases in the middle. The CDR3 contains 13 residues. Germline CDR1 and CDR2: SGDLS and YYNGEE. The CDR3 DNA follows: TGTGCCAGCAGCGCCTCCCCCGGAAACACCATATATTTT. Translation: CASSASPGNTIYF.

V gene TRBV19 combines with J gene TRBJ1-3; possibly TRBD1 for D (6 bases). V was clipped by 4 bases and J by 4 bases, with 14 bases between them. The germline V gene has CDR1 LNHDA and CDR2 SQIVND (reference sequence). The CDR3 is made up of 15 amino acids. The CDR3 DNA reads TGTGCCAGTAGTACCACAGGGAGCTCCGGAAACACCATATATTTT. Translated, it gives CASSTTGSSGNTIYF.

This chain uses TRBV7-6 with TRBJ2-5, with D maybe TRBD2 (7 bases). V lost 5 bases and J lost 4, with 26 bases in between. Germline V lookup: CDR1 SGHVS, CDR2 FNYEAQ. The length of the CDR3 is 18 residues. In DNA, the CDR3 is TGTGCCAGCAGCCCCGACGGTAGGGGGGGGGCCAACAGAGAGACCCAGTACTTC. It is translated as CASSPDGRGGANRETQYF.

The gene calls are TRBV7-3 and TRBJ1-2; 7 bases are shared with TRBD1. The CDR3 covers 15 residues. Germline V lookup: CDR1 SGHTA, CDR2 FQGTGA. The junction had 8 bases not matched to a gene; V was cut back by 5 bases and J by 2 bases. The CDR3 coding sequence is TGTGCCAGCAGCACAGGGGCAGGGGGGAACTATGGCTACACCTTC. Its translation is CASSTGAGGNYGYTF.

The gene calls are TRBV11-3 and TRBJ1-1; 10 bases map to TRBD1. J lost 4 bases, V lost 4 bases, and 6 bases had no gene match. The CDR3 runs to 15 residues. Germline-derived CDR1 and CDR2 are SGHNT and YENEEA. The CDR3 spells CASSSQTGGVTEAFF. CDR3 in DNA: TGTGCCAGCAGCTCGCAGACAGGGGGCGTCACTGAAGCTTTCTTT.

CDR3 residues: CASKPGGSSTEAFF. CDR3 DNA sequence: TGTGCCAGCAAACCAGGGGGCTCTAGCACTGAAGCTTTCTTT. This sequence joins TRBV6-6 and TRBJ1-1; 8 nucleotides align to TRBD1. V dropped 7 bases and J dropped 4; count of bases not matched to a gene: 8. The CDR3 runs 14 residues. The V gene's germline CDR1 is MNHNY and CDR2 SVGAGI (reference sequence).

V gene TRBV5-8 combines with J gene TRBJ2-1; 11 bases are a match to TRBD2. Germline CDR1 and CDR2: SGHTS and YDEGEE. V trimming: 2 bases; J trimming: 1 base; junction bases outside the gene matches: 2. This CDR3 is 16 amino acids long. CDR3 bases: TGTGCCAGCAGCTTACTAGCGGGAGTTTCCTACAATGAGCAGTTCTTC. It is translated as CASSLLAGVSYNEQFF.

The J gene is TRBJ2-6, the V gene TRBV28; maybe TRBD1 (5 bases). The germline V and J ends were trimmed by 6 bases and 0 bases, with 9 bases remaining between them. CDR1 is MDHEN, CDR2 SYDVKM, per germline. The CDR3 length is 15 residues. The DNA of the CDR3 is TGTGCCAGCAGCCCAACAGGCTCTGGGGCCAACGTCCTGACTTTC. It is translated as CASSPTGSGANVLTF.

This chain connects TRBV7-9 to TRBJ2-3; 7 nucleotides match TRBD2. CDR1 and CDR2 from the germline V gene are SEHNR and FQNEAQ (reference sequence). Trimming took 4 bases from V and 0 from J; bases not matched to a gene: 1. This CDR3 is 14 amino acids long. CDR3 nucleotide sequence: TGTGCCAGCAGCTCCGGGGGGAGCACAGATACGCAGTATTTT. Amino acids: CASSSGGSTDTQYF.

This chain uses TRBV6-6 with TRBJ2-7; 12 bases map to TRBD2. Germline CDR1 MNHNY, CDR2 SVGAGI (reference sequence). The CDR3 spans 14 residues. The V and J ends lost 5 bases and 5 bases, in that order; junction bases with no gene match: 4. As DNA, the CDR3 is TGTGCCAGCAGTGTGACTAGCGGGAGCCACGAGCAGTACTTC. Translated, it gives CASSVTSGSHEQYF.

The rearrangement joins TRBV12-5 to TRBJ2-7, with unresolved D. V was pared by 5 bases and J by 3 bases, with 8 bases between. CDR1 and CDR2 from the germline V gene are LGHNT and FRNRAP. There are 12 residues in the CDR3. For the CDR3, the DNA is TGTGCTAGTGGTCCAAACAGCTACGAGCAGTACTTC. It yields the protein CASGPNSYEQYF.

This chain joins TRBV19 and TRBJ2-7; 7 positions agree with TRBD1. From germline, CDR1 is LNHDA and CDR2 SQIVND (reference sequence). The CDR3 is made up of 14 amino acids. Trimming at V came to 9 bases and at J to 5 bases, leaving 13 bases not matched to a gene. The CDR3, as DNA: TGTGCCAGCGCGGGTGGGCCAGGGGGTGACGAGCAGTACTTC. Protein product: CASAGGPGGDEQYF.

This sequence joins TRBV7-2 and TRBJ1-1, with D tentatively TRBD1 (5 bases). Germline V CDR1 and CDR2: SGHTA, FQGNSA. This CDR3 has 15 residues. Between the trimmed V and J ends, which lost 1 base and 6 bases, there was a span of 15 bases. Here the CDR3 reads CASSLGPGGIAEAFF. The CDR3 DNA is TGTGCCAGCAGCTTAGGGCCGGGGGGGATTGCTGAAGCTTTCTTT.

This clone was picked up one time. J is TRBJ2-2 and V is TRBV9; the D gene is possibly TRBD2 (8 bases). Trimming stripped 0 bases from V and 8 bases from J, with 20 bases between. The germline V gene encodes CDR1 SGDLS and CDR2 YYNGEE. The CDR3 sequence is 17 residues long. The CDR3 DNA sequence: TGTGCCAGCAGCGTAGCGGGGGGGACAGCGGGACGGGGGGAGCTGTTTTTT. This codes for CASSVAGGTAGRGELFF.

The genes are TRBV5-4 and TRBJ1-1; D might be TRBD1 (6 bases). CDR1 SGHNT and CDR2 YYREEE come from the germline V gene (reference sequence). This CDR3 spans 14 amino acids. V lost 4 bases and J lost 3, with 13 bases in between. Here the CDR3 DNA reads TGTGCCAGCAGCGGAGGACAGTTCGACACTGAAGCTTTCTTT. This sequence encodes CASSGGQFDTEAFF. The full variable domain, with the rest looked up from reference TRBV5-4 and TRBJ1-1, is ETGVTQSPTHLIKTRGQQVTLRCSSQSGHNTVSWYQQALGQGPQFIFQYYREEENGRGNFPPRFSGLQFPNYSSELNVNALELDDSALYLCASSGGQFDTEAFFGQGTRLTVV.

The rearrangement links TRBV4-3 to TRBJ2-4; the match to TRBD2 covers 9 bases. The CDR3 length is 14 residues. From germline, CDR1 is LGHNA and CDR2 YSLEER. V dropped 5 bases and J dropped 5; count of bases not matched to a gene: 4. The CDR3 is CASSFSGSENIQYF. In nucleotides, the CDR3 is TGCGCCAGCAGCTTTAGCGGGAGTGAAAACATTCAGTACTTC.